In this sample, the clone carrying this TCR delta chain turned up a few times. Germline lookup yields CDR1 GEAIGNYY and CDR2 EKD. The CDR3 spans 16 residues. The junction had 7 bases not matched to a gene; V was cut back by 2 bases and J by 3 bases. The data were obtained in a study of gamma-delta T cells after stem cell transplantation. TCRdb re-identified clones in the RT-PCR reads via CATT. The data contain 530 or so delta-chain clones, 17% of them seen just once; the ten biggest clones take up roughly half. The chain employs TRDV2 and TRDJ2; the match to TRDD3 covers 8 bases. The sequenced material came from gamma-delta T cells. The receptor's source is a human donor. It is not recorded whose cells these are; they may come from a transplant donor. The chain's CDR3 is CACDNLLGGLTAQLFF. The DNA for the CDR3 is TGTGCCTGTGACAATCTACTGGGGGGCCTGACAGCACAACTCTTCTTT.